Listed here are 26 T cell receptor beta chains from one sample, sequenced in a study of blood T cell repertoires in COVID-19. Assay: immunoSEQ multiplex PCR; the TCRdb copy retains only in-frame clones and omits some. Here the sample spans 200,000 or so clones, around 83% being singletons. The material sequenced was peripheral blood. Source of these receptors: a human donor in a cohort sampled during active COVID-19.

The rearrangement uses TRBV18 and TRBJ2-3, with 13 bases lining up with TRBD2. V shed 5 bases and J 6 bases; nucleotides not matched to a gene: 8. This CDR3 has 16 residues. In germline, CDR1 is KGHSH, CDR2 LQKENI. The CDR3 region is CASSTRTSGSGDTQYF. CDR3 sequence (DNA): TGTGCCAGCTCAACACGGACTAGCGGGAGTGGGGATACGCAGTATTTT.

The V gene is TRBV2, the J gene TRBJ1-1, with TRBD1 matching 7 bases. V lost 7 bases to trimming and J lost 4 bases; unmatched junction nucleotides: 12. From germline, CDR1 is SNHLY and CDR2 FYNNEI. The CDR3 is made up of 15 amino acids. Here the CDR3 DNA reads TGTGCCAGCACCCTATACGGACAGGAAATCACTGAAGCTTTCTTT. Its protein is CASTLYGQEITEAFF.

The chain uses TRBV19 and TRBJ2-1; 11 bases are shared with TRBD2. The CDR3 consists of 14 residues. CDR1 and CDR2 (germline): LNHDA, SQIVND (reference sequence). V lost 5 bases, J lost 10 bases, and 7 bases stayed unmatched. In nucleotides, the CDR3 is TGTGCCAGTAGTCATAGCGGGGGGGCAAGGGAGCAGTTCTTC. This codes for CASSHSGGAREQFF.

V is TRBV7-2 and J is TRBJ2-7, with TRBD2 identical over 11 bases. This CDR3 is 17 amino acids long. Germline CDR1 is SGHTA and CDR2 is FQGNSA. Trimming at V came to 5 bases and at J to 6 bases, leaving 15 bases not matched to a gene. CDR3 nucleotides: TGTGCCAGCAGCCCCACCCTACTTAGCGGGAGGGCCGGCGAGCAGTACTTC. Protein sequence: CASSPTLLSGRAGEQYF.

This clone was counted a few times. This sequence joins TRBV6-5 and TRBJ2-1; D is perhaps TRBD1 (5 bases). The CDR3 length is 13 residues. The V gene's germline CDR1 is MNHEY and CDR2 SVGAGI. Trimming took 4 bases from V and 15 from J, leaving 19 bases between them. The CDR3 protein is CASSFYRLDRMFF. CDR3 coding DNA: TGTGCCAGCAGTTTCTACAGGTTGGATAGAATGTTCTTC.

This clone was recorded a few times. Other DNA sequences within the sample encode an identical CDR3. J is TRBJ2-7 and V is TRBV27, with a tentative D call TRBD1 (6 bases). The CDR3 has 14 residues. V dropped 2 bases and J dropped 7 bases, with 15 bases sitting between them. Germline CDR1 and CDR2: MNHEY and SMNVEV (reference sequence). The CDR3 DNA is TGTGCCAGCAGTTTACGGCAGGGGCTGGGAGAGCAGTACTTC. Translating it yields CASSLRQGLGEQYF.

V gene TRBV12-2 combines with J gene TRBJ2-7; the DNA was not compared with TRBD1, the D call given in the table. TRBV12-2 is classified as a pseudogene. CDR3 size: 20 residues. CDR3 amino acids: CASRLAVRDRSNRSSYEQYF. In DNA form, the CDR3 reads TGTGCAAGTCGCTTAGCGGTTCGGGACAGGAGTAACCGAAGCTCCTACGAGCAGTACTTC.

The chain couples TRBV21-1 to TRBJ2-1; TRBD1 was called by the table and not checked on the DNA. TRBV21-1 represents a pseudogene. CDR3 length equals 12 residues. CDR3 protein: CASSADSPMRFF. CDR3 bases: TGTGCCAGCAGCGCAGACAGCCCAATGCGGTTCTTC.

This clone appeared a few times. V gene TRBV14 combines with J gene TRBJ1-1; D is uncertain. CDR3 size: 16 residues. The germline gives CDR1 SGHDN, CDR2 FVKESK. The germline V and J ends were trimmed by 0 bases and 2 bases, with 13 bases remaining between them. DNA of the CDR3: TGTGCCAGCAGCCAAGATTTTGGCAGGATAAACACTGAAGCTTTCTTT. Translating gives CASSQDFGRINTEAFF.

CDR3 in DNA: TGTGCCAGCAGTGAAGAGCTCAGGGGGTTGGAAGAGACCCAGTACTTC. Translated, it gives CASSEELRGLEETQYF. V is TRBV6-1 and J is TRBJ2-5; 7 bases line up with TRBD1. Germline V gene lookup returns CDR1 MNHNS and CDR2 SASEGT. The V gene end was trimmed by 1 base and the J gene end by 3 bases; junction bases not matched to a gene: 8. This CDR3 is built from 16 residues.

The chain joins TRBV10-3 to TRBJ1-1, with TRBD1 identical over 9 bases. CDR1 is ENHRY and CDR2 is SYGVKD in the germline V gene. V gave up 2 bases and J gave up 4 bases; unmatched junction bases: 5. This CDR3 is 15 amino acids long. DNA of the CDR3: TGTGCCATCAGTGAGGGAGACAGGGGGATCACTGAAGCTTTCTTT. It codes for CAISEGDRGITEAFF.

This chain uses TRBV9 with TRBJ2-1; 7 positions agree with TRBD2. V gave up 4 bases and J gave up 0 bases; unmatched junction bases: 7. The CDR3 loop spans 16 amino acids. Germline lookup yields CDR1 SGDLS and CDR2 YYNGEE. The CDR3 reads CASSPLAPGSYNEQFF. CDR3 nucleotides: TGTGCCAGCAGCCCACTAGCGCCCGGCTCCTACAATGAGCAGTTCTTC.

CDR3 sequence (DNA): TGTGCCAGCAGCCCGACTAGTTACCTCACAGATACGCAGTATTTT. This codes for CASSPTSYLTDTQYF. The chain carries TRBV7-8 and TRBJ2-3; a possible D gene is TRBD2 (6 bases). The CDR3 has 15 residues. V lost 5 bases, J lost 2 bases, and 14 bases lay in between. Germline V CDR1 and CDR2: SGHVS, FQNEAQ.

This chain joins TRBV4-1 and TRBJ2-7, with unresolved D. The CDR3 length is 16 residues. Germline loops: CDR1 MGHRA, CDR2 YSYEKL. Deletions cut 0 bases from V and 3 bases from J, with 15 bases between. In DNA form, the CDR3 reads TGCGCCAGCAGCCAAGAATCCCGCAGGTCCGTCTACGAGCAGTACTTC. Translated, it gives CASSQESRRSVYEQYF.

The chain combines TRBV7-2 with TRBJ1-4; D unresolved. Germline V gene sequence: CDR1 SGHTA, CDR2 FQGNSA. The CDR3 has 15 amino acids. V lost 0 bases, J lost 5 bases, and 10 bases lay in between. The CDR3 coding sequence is TGTGCCAGCAGCTTAGCCGAGACACAGAATGAAAAACTGTTTTTT. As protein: CASSLAETQNEKLFF. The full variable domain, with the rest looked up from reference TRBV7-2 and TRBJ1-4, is GAGVSQSPSNKVTEKGKDVELRCDPISGHTALYWYRQSLGQGLEFLIYFQGNSAPDKSGLPSDRFSAERTGGSVSTLTIQRTQQEDSAVYLCASSLAETQNEKLFFGSGTQLSVL.

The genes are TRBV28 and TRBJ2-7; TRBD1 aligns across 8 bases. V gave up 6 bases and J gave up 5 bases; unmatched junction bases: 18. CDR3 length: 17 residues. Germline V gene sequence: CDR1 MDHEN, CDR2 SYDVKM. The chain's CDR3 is CASRRNAYGQGWHEQYF. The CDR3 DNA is TGTGCCAGCAGGAGAAACGCCTACGGACAGGGATGGCACGAGCAGTACTTC.

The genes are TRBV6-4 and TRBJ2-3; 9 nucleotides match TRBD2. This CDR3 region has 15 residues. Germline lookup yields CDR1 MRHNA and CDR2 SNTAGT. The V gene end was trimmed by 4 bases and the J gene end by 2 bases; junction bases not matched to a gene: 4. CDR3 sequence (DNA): TGTGCCAGCAGTGCGACTAGCGGATCCACAGATACGCAGTATTTT. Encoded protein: CASSATSGSTDTQYF.

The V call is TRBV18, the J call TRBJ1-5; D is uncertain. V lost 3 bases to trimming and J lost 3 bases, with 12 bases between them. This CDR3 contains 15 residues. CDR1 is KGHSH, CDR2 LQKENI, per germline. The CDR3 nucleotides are TGTGCCAGCTCACCGAGAGACGGGGACAATCAGCCCCAGCATTTT. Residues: CASSPRDGDNQPQHF.

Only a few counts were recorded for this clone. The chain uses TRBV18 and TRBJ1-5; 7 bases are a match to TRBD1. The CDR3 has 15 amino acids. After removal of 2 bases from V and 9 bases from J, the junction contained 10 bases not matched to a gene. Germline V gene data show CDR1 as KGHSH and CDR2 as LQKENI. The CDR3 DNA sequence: TGTGCCAGCTCACCAGATCTCGACAGGGAAGGGCCCCAGCATTTT. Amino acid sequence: CASSPDLDREGPQHF.

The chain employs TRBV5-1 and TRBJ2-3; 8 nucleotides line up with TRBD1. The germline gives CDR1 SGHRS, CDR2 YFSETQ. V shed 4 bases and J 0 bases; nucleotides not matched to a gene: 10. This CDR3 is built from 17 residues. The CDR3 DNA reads TGCGCCAGCAGCACGAGGACAGGGTCAACTAGCACAGATACGCAGTATTTT. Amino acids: CASSTRTGSTSTDTQYF. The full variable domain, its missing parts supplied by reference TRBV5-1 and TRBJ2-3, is KAGVTQTPRYLIKTRGQQVTLSCSPISGHRSVSWYQQTPGQGLQFLFEYFSETQRNKGNFPGRFSGRQFSNSRSEMNVSTLELGDSALYLCASSTRTGSTSTDTQYFGPGTRLTVL.

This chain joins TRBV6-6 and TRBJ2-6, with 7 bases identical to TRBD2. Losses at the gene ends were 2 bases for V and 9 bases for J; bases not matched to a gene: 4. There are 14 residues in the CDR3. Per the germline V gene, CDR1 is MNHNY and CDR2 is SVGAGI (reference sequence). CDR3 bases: TGTGCCAGCAGTTACAGCGGGGAAGTCAACGTCCTGACTTTC. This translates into CASSYSGEVNVLTF.

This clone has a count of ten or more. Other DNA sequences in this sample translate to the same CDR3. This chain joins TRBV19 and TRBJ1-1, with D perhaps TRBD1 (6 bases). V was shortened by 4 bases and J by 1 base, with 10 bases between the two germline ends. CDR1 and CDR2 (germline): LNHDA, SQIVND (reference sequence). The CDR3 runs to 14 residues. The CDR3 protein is CASSRQVGNTEAFF. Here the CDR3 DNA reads TGTGCCAGTAGTAGACAGGTGGGGAACACTGAAGCTTTCTTT.

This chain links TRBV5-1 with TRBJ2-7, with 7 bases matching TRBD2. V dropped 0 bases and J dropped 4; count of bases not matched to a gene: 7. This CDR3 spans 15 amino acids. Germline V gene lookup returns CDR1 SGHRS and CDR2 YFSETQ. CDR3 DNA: TGCGCCAGCAGCTTGGCCGCGGGAGCACAGTACGAGCAGTACTTC. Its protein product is CASSLAAGAQYEQYF. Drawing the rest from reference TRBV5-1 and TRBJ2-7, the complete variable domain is KAGVTQTPRYLIKTRGQQVTLSCSPISGHRSVSWYQQTPGQGLQFLFEYFSETQRNKGNFPGRFSGRQFSNSRSEMNVSTLELGDSALYLCASSLAAGAQYEQYFGPGTRLTVT.

In nucleotides, the CDR3 is TGTGCCAGCAGTCCTAACCCGTTCAGGGTAGACTACGAGCAGTACTTC. It encodes CASSPNPFRVDYEQYF. The chain joins TRBV5-6 to TRBJ2-7, with D tentatively TRBD1 (5 bases). V was pared by 5 bases and J by 3 bases, with 21 bases between. Per germline, CDR1 SGHDT and CDR2 YYEEEE. The CDR3 spans 16 residues.

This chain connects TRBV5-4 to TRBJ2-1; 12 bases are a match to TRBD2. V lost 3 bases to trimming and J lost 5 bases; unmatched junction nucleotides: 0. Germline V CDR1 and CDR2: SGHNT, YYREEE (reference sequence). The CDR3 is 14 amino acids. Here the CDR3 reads CASSWTSGDNEQFF. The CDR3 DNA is TGTGCCAGCAGCTGGACTAGCGGGGACAATGAGCAGTTCTTC.

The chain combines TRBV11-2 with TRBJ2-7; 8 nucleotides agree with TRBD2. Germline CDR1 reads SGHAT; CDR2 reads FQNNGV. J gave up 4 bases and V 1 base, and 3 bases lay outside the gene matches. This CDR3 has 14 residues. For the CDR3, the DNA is TGTGCCAGCAGCTTAGGGCTAGCGGGTTACGAGCAGTACTTC. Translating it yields CASSLGLAGYEQYF.